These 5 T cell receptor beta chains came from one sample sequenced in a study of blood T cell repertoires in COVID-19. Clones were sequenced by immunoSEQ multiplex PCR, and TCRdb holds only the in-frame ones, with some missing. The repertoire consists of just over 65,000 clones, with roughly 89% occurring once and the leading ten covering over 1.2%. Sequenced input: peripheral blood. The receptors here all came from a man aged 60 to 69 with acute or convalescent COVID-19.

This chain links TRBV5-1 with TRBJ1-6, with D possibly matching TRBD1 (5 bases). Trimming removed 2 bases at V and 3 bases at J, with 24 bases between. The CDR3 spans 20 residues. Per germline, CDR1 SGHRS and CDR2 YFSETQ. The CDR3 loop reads CASSFKESSMSGGYNSPLHF. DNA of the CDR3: TGCGCCAGCAGCTTCAAAGAGAGTTCGATGTCCGGGGGCTATAATTCACCCCTCCACTTT.

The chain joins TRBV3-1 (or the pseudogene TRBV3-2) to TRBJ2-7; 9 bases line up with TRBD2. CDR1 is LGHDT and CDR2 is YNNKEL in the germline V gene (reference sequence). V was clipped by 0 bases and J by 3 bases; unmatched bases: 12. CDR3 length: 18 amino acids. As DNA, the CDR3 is TGTGCCAGCAGCCAAGATGGAGCGGGGGGCCTCCCAATCTACGAGCAGTACTTC. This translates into CASSQDGAGGLPIYEQYF.

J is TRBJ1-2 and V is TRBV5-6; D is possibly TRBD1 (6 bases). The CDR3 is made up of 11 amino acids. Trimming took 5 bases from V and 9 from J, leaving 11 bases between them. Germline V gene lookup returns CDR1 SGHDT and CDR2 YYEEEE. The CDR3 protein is CASRRDISYTF. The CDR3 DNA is TGTGCCAGCAGGAGGGACATAAGCTACACCTTC.

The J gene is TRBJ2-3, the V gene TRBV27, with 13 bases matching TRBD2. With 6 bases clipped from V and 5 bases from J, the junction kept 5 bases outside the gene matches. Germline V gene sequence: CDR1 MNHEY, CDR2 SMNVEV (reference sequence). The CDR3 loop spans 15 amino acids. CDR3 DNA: TGTGCCAGCAGAACTAGCGGGGGGGCCGAAGATACGCAGTATTTT. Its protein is CASRTSGGAEDTQYF.

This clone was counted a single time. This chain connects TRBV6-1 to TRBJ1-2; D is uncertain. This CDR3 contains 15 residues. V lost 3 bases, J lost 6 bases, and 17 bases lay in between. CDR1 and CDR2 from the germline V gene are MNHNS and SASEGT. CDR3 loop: CASSDYRVESHGYTF. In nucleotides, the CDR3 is TGTGCCAGCAGTGATTACCGCGTTGAGAGCCATGGCTACACCTTC.